The TCR beta chain described here comes from a study of cytomegalovirus exposure and HLA in healthy donors. Points from the study as a whole: The authors listed 164 TCR beta chains as cytomegalovirus-associated. Most TCR sequences proved rare, with some public TCRs found in many donors.

TCRdb keeps only in-frame clones here, not all; method: immunoSEQ multiplex PCR. The repertoire has tens of thousands of clones, 80% to 95% of them found once; the top ten carry about 3.9%. About this clone: No antigen is known for it.

V was trimmed by 6 bases and J by 7 bases, leaving 25 bases between them. In germline, CDR1 is PRHDT, CDR2 FYEKMQ (reference sequence). This CDR3 region has 18 residues. This chain links TRBV13 with TRBJ1-6, with D maybe TRBD1 (5 bases). The receptor comes from a woman aged 25 to 39 in good health and CMV-seronegative. The sequencing input was PBMCs. For the CDR3, the DNA is TGTGCCAGCAGGATGACAGTGGGGCTAAAGGGAAGGAATTCACCCCTCCACTTT. Translation: CASRMTVGLKGRNSPLHF.